A selection of T cell receptor beta chains follows, all from one sample in a study of cytomegalovirus exposure and HLA in healthy donors. Measured with immunoSEQ multiplex PCR; TCRdb has only the in-frame clones, and not every one. The repertoire consists of about 120,000 clones, with around 68% occurring once and the leading ten covering 4%. What was sequenced was PBMCs. The source is a man between 40 and 49 years old in good health and CMV-seropositive. CDR3s include the opening cysteine and the closing phenylalanine or tryptophan. The order of the fields is clone size, J gene, D gene, V gene, CDR3 DNA, CDR3 protein. D genes are given only for firm matches. A clone size is listed for some rows: how often the clone was seen (once, few, many), or a class if it is expanded.

abundance: .
j_gene: TRBJ1-1
d_gene: TRBD1
v_gene: TRBV19
CDR3nt: TGTGCCAGTAGTCAGGGGGTCTTGGAAACTTCAGCTTTCTTT
CDR3aa: CASSQGVLETSAFF

abundance: .
j_gene: TRBJ2-5
d_gene: .
v_gene: TRBV6-4
CDR3nt: TGTGCCAGCAGCGCCGCACTAGGGGGGACCCAGTACTTC
CDR3aa: CASSAALGGTQYF

abundance: .
j_gene: TRBJ2-3
d_gene: .
v_gene: TRBV7-2
CDR3nt: TGTGCCAGCAGCTTACGGGGACATGACACAGATACGCAGTATTTT
CDR3aa: CASSLRGHDTDTQYF

abundance: .
j_gene: TRBJ1-1
d_gene: .
v_gene: TRBV29-1
CDR3nt: TGCAGCGTTGATGAGGGATTTGGGACTGAAGCTTTCTTT
CDR3aa: CSVDEGFGTEAFF

abundance: .
j_gene: TRBJ1-4
d_gene: .
v_gene: TRBV28
CDR3nt: TGTGCCAGCAGTTCTCTACAGGGACAAGATGAAAAACTGTTTTTT
CDR3aa: CASSSLQGQDEKLFF

abundance: .
j_gene: TRBJ2-7
d_gene: TRBD2
v_gene: TRBV6-5
CDR3nt: TGTGCCAGCAGTTACGCGGGGGCCTACGAGCAGTACTTC
CDR3aa: CASSYAGAYEQYF

abundance: .
j_gene: TRBJ2-7
d_gene: TRBD2
v_gene: TRBV28
CDR3nt: TGTGCCAGCAGGAAGAGACTAGCGGGAGACTACGAGCAGTACTTC
CDR3aa: CASRKRLAGDYEQYF

abundance: .
j_gene: TRBJ2-1
d_gene: TRBD2
v_gene: TRBV10-2
CDR3nt: TGCGCCAGCAGTGAAACCTTACGGCGGGGGGGCCCCCATGAGCAGTTCTTC
CDR3aa: CASSETLRRGGPHEQFF

abundance: .
j_gene: TRBJ2-5
d_gene: TRBD2
v_gene: TRBV30
CDR3nt: TGTGCCCGCGGCGGGGGGGCCGGGGAGACCCAGTACTTC
CDR3aa: CARGGGAGETQYF

abundance: .
j_gene: TRBJ1-2
d_gene: TRBD1
v_gene: TRBV11-2
CDR3nt: TGTGCCAGCAGCTTCACCGGGACAGAACATGGCTACACCTTC
CDR3aa: CASSFTGTEHGYTF

abundance: .
j_gene: TRBJ2-1
d_gene: TRBD2
v_gene: TRBV7-2
CDR3nt: TGTGCCAGCAGCTTAGGGACTAGAGATGAGCAGTTCTTC
CDR3aa: CASSLGTRDEQFF

abundance: .
j_gene: TRBJ1-1
d_gene: .
v_gene: TRBV27
CDR3nt: TGTGCCAGCAACGAGGACGGGAATCCAATGAACACTGAAGCTTTCTTT
CDR3aa: CASNEDGNPMNTEAFF

abundance: .
j_gene: TRBJ1-5
d_gene: .
v_gene: TRBV4-2
CDR3nt: TGTGCCAGCAGCCTCGAAAATGGAGACCAGCCCCAGCATTTT
CDR3aa: CASSLENGDQPQHF

abundance: .
j_gene: TRBJ2-5
d_gene: .
v_gene: TRBV7-6
CDR3nt: TGTGCCAGCAGCTTAGGCTATGTGGAGACCCAGTACTTC
CDR3aa: CASSLGYVETQYF

abundance: .
j_gene: TRBJ1-2
d_gene: TRBD1
v_gene: TRBV7-6
CDR3nt: TGTGCCAGCAGAGACCGACAGGGCCCCTTACAAGGCTACACCTTC
CDR3aa: CASRDRQGPLQGYTF

abundance: few
j_gene: TRBJ1-5
d_gene: TRBD1
v_gene: TRBV12-5
CDR3nt: TGTGCTAGTGGTTTGTTACGACAGGGGGCTGGCAATCAGCCCCAGCATTTT
CDR3aa: CASGLLRQGAGNQPQHF

abundance: .
j_gene: TRBJ1-1
d_gene: .
v_gene: TRBV27
CDR3nt: TGTGCCAGCAGTTTCCACGGATCATCCGCGGGCACTGAAGCTTTCTTT
CDR3aa: CASSFHGSSAGTEAFF

abundance: .
j_gene: TRBJ1-1
d_gene: TRBD1
v_gene: TRBV7-2
CDR3nt: TGTGCCAGCAGCTTAATACAGGGGGCGGGGAACACTGAAGCTTTCTTT
CDR3aa: CASSLIQGAGNTEAFF

abundance: .
j_gene: TRBJ2-6
d_gene: .
v_gene: TRBV11-2
CDR3nt: TGTGCCAGCAGCTTATTGGGGAGTGGGGCCAACGTCCTGACTTTC
CDR3aa: CASSLLGSGANVLTF

abundance: .
j_gene: TRBJ1-2
d_gene: TRBD1
v_gene: TRBV7-2
CDR3nt: TGTGCCAGCAGCTTAGATGACAGGGGCTATGGCTACACCTTC
CDR3aa: CASSLDDRGYGYTF

abundance: .
j_gene: TRBJ1-2
d_gene: .
v_gene: TRBV4-2
CDR3nt: TGTGCCAGCAGCCAGTCTATTACTAACTATGGCTACACCTTC
CDR3aa: CASSQSITNYGYTF

abundance: .
j_gene: TRBJ2-7
d_gene: .
v_gene: TRBV5-6
CDR3nt: TGTGCCAGCAGCTTATTCCGCTACGAGCAGTACTTC
CDR3aa: CASSLFRYEQYF

abundance: .
j_gene: TRBJ1-2
d_gene: .
v_gene: TRBV30
CDR3nt: TGTGCCTGGAGTGTGGACAGCGGAAACTATGGCTACACCTTC
CDR3aa: CAWSVDSGNYGYTF

abundance: .
j_gene: TRBJ2-3
d_gene: TRBD1
v_gene: TRBV11-1
CDR3nt: TGTGCCAGCAGCTACGGACAGGGGGCCGCAGATACGCAGTATTTT
CDR3aa: CASSYGQGAADTQYF

abundance: .
j_gene: TRBJ1-1
d_gene: .
v_gene: TRBV6-5
CDR3nt: TGTGCCAGCAGTTACTCGGCGGGGGCCGATGAAGCTTTCTTT
CDR3aa: CASSYSAGADEAFF

abundance: .
j_gene: TRBJ1-1
d_gene: .
v_gene: TRBV10-3
CDR3nt: TGTGCCATCAGTGAACGGGGAACTGAAGCTTTCTTT
CDR3aa: CAISERGTEAFF

abundance: once
j_gene: TRBJ1-1
d_gene: .
v_gene: TRBV6-1
CDR3nt: TGTGCCAGCAGGACAGCCTTGAACACTGAAGCTTTCTTT
CDR3aa: CASRTALNTEAFF

abundance: .
j_gene: TRBJ1-1
d_gene: TRBD1
v_gene: TRBV5-1
CDR3nt: TGCGCCAGCAGCTTGGCCCTGGGACAGGTGAACACTGAAGCTTTCTTT
CDR3aa: CASSLALGQVNTEAFF

abundance: once
j_gene: TRBJ1-4
d_gene: .
v_gene: TRBV11-2
CDR3nt: TGTGCCAGCAACCCTCGGGGAAATGAAAAACTGTTTTTT
CDR3aa: CASNPRGNEKLFF

abundance: once
j_gene: TRBJ1-4
d_gene: .
v_gene: TRBV19
CDR3nt: TGTGCCACCCAAATGGACGGGGTTAATGAAAAACTGTTTTTT
CDR3aa: CATQMDGVNEKLFF

abundance: .
j_gene: TRBJ1-5
d_gene: .
v_gene: TRBV5-5
CDR3nt: TGTGCCAGCAGCTTCGACAGCTATAGCAATCAGCCCCAGCATTTT
CDR3aa: CASSFDSYSNQPQHF

abundance: .
j_gene: TRBJ2-1
d_gene: .
v_gene: TRBV7-9
CDR3nt: TGTGCCAGCAGCCCCGGGGGTTGGGAGCAGTTCTTC
CDR3aa: CASSPGGWEQFF

abundance: .
j_gene: TRBJ1-5
d_gene: TRBD1
v_gene: TRBV6-6
CDR3nt: TGTGCCAGCAGTTACAAGGACAGGCGAAATCAGCCCCAGCATTTT
CDR3aa: CASSYKDRRNQPQHF

abundance: .
j_gene: TRBJ1-1
d_gene: .
v_gene: TRBV7-3
CDR3nt: TGTGCCAGCAGCTTAAGGGTGGGCGTTTCGGACACTGAAGCTTTCTTT
CDR3aa: CASSLRVGVSDTEAFF

abundance: .
j_gene: TRBJ2-7
d_gene: .
v_gene: TRBV6-6
CDR3nt: TGTGCCAGCAGTTACTCGGGGAGCGTCGAGCAGTACTTC
CDR3aa: CASSYSGSVEQYF

abundance: .
j_gene: TRBJ2-3
d_gene: TRBD1
v_gene: TRBV5-4
CDR3nt: TGTGCCAGCAGCCGTCCGGGACAGGGTACCGGCGATACGCAGTATTTT
CDR3aa: CASSRPGQGTGDTQYF

abundance: .
j_gene: TRBJ2-1
d_gene: TRBD1
v_gene: TRBV11-2
CDR3nt: TGTGCCAGCAGCTTCCCAAGGACAGGGCCATACAATGAGCAGTTCTTC
CDR3aa: CASSFPRTGPYNEQFF

abundance: few
j_gene: TRBJ1-4
d_gene: .
v_gene: TRBV2
CDR3nt: TGTGCCAGCAGTCCTCCGGCGGGGGAAAAACTGTTTTTT
CDR3aa: CASSPPAGEKLFF

abundance: .
j_gene: TRBJ2-3
d_gene: TRBD1
v_gene: TRBV6-5
CDR3nt: TGTGCCAGCAGACAGGGGGTCTTCCCAGATACGCAGTATTTT
CDR3aa: CASRQGVFPDTQYF

abundance: few
j_gene: TRBJ1-2
d_gene: TRBD1
v_gene: TRBV6-1
CDR3nt: TGTGCCAGCCGCAATGGACAGGGGGTTGTCTATGGCTACACCTTC
CDR3aa: CASRNGQGVVYGYTF

abundance: .
j_gene: TRBJ2-1
d_gene: TRBD2
v_gene: TRBV4-2
CDR3nt: TGTGCCAGCAGCCGATCCGGAGCGGGGGTGGGGAATGAGCAGTTCTTC
CDR3aa: CASSRSGAGVGNEQFF

abundance: .
j_gene: TRBJ1-5
d_gene: TRBD1
v_gene: TRBV6-5
CDR3nt: TGTGCCAGCAGGACGACAGGGAATAGCAATCAGCCCCAGCATTTT
CDR3aa: CASRTTGNSNQPQHF

abundance: once
j_gene: TRBJ2-7
d_gene: .
v_gene: TRBV11-1
CDR3nt: TGTGCCAGCAGCTATCCTTCCGGGGAGCAGTACTTC
CDR3aa: CASSYPSGEQYF

abundance: .
j_gene: TRBJ2-7
d_gene: .
v_gene: TRBV7-2
CDR3nt: TGTGCCAGCAGCTTATTCCCAGGGAACGGCTACGAGCAGTACTTC
CDR3aa: CASSLFPGNGYEQYF

abundance: few
j_gene: TRBJ1-1
d_gene: TRBD1
v_gene: TRBV30
CDR3nt: TGTGCCTGGAGTCCGCGACAGGGCCCTTTACTGAACACTGAAGCTTTCTTT
CDR3aa: CAWSPRQGPLLNTEAFF

abundance: .
j_gene: TRBJ1-1
d_gene: .
v_gene: TRBV5-4
CDR3nt: TGTGCCAGCAGCCTACCCGGGGTCACTGAAGCTTTCTTT
CDR3aa: CASSLPGVTEAFF

abundance: few
j_gene: TRBJ1-2
d_gene: .
v_gene: TRBV27
CDR3nt: TGTGCCAGCAGTTTGCGCAGGGGTAACTATGGCTACACCTTC
CDR3aa: CASSLRRGNYGYTF

abundance: .
j_gene: TRBJ1-1
d_gene: .
v_gene: TRBV4-2
CDR3nt: TGTGCCAGCAGCCAAGCAGTCCCGGCGGGGGGCACTGAAGCTTTCTTT
CDR3aa: CASSQAVPAGGTEAFF

abundance: few
j_gene: TRBJ2-3
d_gene: TRBD2
v_gene: TRBV30
CDR3nt: TGTGCCTGGAGTCAGGGTGGAGCGGGGGGGTTGGATACGCAGTATTTT
CDR3aa: CAWSQGGAGGLDTQYF

abundance: .
j_gene: TRBJ1-2
d_gene: .
v_gene: TRBV6-1
CDR3nt: TGTGCCAGCAGTGAACAGTGGGTACAGAAGAACTATGGCTACACCTTC
CDR3aa: CASSEQWVQKNYGYTF

abundance: .
j_gene: TRBJ1-2
d_gene: .
v_gene: TRBV28
CDR3nt: TGTGCCAGCAGGTTGACAGACTATGGCTACACCTTC
CDR3aa: CASRLTDYGYTF

abundance: few
j_gene: TRBJ1-2
d_gene: TRBD1
v_gene: TRBV5-1
CDR3nt: TGCGCCAGCAGCCGGACGACAGGGGGCGGTAACTATGGCTACACCTTC
CDR3aa: CASSRTTGGGNYGYTF

abundance: few
j_gene: TRBJ2-3
d_gene: TRBD2
v_gene: TRBV5-1
CDR3nt: TGCGCCAGCAGCTGGACTAGCGGGGGGTCGTGGGAGCAGTATTTT
CDR3aa: CASSWTSGGSWEQYF

abundance: few
j_gene: TRBJ1-5
d_gene: .
v_gene: TRBV27
CDR3nt: TGTGCCAGCAGTTTCGGCAGCGGCGGCAATCAGCCCCAGCATTTT
CDR3aa: CASSFGSGGNQPQHF

abundance: .
j_gene: TRBJ1-2
d_gene: .
v_gene: TRBV6-1
CDR3nt: TGTGCCAGCAGGGAGGCAGCCTCCTATGGCTACACCTTC
CDR3aa: CASREAASYGYTF

abundance: few
j_gene: TRBJ2-7
d_gene: .
v_gene: TRBV5-8
CDR3nt: TGTGCCAGCAGCGTCGGACTGGCCTCCTACGAGCAGTACTTC
CDR3aa: CASSVGLASYEQYF

abundance: .
j_gene: TRBJ1-4
d_gene: .
v_gene: TRBV4-1
CDR3nt: TGCGCCAGCAGCCAAGATTCGACTCAGGGATTCGAAAAACTGTTTTTT
CDR3aa: CASSQDSTQGFEKLFF

abundance: .
j_gene: TRBJ1-1
d_gene: .
v_gene: TRBV28
CDR3nt: TGTGCCAGCTACCCCCAGACAGCGAACACTGAAGCTTTCTTT
CDR3aa: CASYPQTANTEAFF

abundance: .
j_gene: TRBJ2-1
d_gene: .
v_gene: TRBV5-1
CDR3nt: TGCGCCAGCAGCCCGGAAGGGGTTATGTACAATGAGCAGTTCTTC
CDR3aa: CASSPEGVMYNEQFF

abundance: .
j_gene: TRBJ2-7
d_gene: .
v_gene: TRBV30
CDR3nt: TGTGCCTGGAGTAGGGGCACAGGGGAGCAGTACTTC
CDR3aa: CAWSRGTGEQYF